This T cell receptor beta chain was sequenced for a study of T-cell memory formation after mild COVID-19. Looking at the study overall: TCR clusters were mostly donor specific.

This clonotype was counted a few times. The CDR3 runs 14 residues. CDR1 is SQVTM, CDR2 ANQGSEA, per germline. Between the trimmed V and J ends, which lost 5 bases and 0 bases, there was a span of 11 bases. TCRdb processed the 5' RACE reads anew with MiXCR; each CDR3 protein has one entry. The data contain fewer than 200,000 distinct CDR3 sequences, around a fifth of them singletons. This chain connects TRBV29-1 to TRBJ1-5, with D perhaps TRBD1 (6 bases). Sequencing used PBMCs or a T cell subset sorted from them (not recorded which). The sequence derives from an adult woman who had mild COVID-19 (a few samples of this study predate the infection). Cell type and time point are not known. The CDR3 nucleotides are TGCAGCGTTATAACAGGGTTTAGCAATCAGCCCCAGCATTTT. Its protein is CSVITGFSNQPQHF.